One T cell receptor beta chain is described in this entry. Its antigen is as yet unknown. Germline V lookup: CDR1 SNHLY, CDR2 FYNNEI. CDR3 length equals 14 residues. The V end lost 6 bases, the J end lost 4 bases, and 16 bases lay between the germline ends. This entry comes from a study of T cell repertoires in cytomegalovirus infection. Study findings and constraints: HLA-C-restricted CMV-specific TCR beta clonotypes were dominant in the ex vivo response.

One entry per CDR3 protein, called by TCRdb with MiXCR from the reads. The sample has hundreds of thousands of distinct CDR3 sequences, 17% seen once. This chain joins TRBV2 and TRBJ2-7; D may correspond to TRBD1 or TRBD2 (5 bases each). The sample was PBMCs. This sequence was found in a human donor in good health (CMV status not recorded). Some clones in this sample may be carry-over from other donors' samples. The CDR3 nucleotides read TGTGCCAGCAGACCGGGACCCCCCTCGTACGAGCAGTACTTC. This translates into CASRPGPPSYEQYF.